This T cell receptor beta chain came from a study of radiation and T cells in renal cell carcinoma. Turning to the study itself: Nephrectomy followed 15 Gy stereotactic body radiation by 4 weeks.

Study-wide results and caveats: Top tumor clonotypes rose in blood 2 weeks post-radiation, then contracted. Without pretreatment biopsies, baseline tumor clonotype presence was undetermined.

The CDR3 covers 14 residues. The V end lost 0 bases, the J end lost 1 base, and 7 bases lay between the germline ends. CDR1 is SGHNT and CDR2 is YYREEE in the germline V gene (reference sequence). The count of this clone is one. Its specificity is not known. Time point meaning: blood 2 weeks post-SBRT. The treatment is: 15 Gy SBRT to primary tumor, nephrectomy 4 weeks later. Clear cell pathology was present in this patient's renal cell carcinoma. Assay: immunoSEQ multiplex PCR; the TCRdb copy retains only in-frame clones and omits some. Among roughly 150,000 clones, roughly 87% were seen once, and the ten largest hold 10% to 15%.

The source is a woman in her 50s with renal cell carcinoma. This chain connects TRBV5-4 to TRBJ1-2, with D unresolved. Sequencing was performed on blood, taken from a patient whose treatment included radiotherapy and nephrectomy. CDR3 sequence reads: CASSLDAYNYGYTF. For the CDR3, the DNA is TGTGCCAGCAGCTTGGACGCCTATAACTATGGCTACACCTTC.